The 6 T cell receptor beta chains below all came from one sample that was sequenced in a study of cytomegalovirus exposure and HLA in healthy donors. Both 60 Vbeta primers and 13 Jbeta primers went into the PCR. Profiled with immunoSEQ multiplex PCR; TCRdb holds only in-frame clones, not every one. In the table there are about 210,000 clones, around 78% of which are singletons. The sequenced sample was PBMCs. The receptors shown here come from a woman under 40 in good health and CMV-seropositive.

The J gene is TRBJ2-7, the V gene TRBV5-1; a weak D match, TRBD1 (6 bases). Germline V gene lookup returns CDR1 SGHRS and CDR2 YFSETQ. Trimming took off 0 bases at V and 3 bases at J, with 10 bases between the two ends. The CDR3 spans 14 residues. CDR3 sequence: CASSLVQGNYEQYF. The CDR3 nucleotides are TGCGCCAGCAGCTTGGTACAGGGCAACTACGAGCAGTACTTC. Filled out from reference TRBV5-1 and TRBJ2-7, the complete variable domain reads KAGVTQTPRYLIKTRGQQVTLSCSPISGHRSVSWYQQTPGQGLQFLFEYFSETQRNKGNFPGRFSGRQFSNSRSEMNVSTLELGDSALYLCASSLVQGNYEQYFGPGTRLTVT.

This sequence joins TRBV11-1 and TRBJ2-7; TRBD1 aligns across 7 bases. The V gene end was trimmed by 0 bases and the J gene end by 2 bases; junction bases not matched to a gene: 10. This CDR3 contains 17 residues. In germline, CDR1 is SGHAT, CDR2 FQDESV (reference sequence). CDR3 sequence reads: CASSLARVGTEAYEQYF. For the CDR3, the DNA is TGTGCCAGCAGCTTAGCGCGGGTCGGGACAGAAGCCTACGAGCAGTACTTC.

This clone was detected only once. This chain uses TRBV7-2 with TRBJ2-7; unclear D gene. The CDR3 contains 14 residues. Trimming pared 3 bases from V and 11 bases from J, leaving 20 bases between. Germline loops: CDR1 SGHTA, CDR2 FQGNSA. The CDR3 DNA is TGTGCCAGCAGCTTCCCTGGGCCAGAACAGCAGAAGTACTTC. This codes for CASSFPGPEQQKYF.

The genes are TRBV6-4 and TRBJ2-3; no firm D call. The CDR3 has 13 amino acids. Germline V gives CDR1 MRHNA, CDR2 SNTAGT. The V end lost 2 bases, the J end lost 4 bases, and 7 bases lay between the germline ends. The CDR3 nucleotides read TGTGCCAGCAGTGACGAATTAGCAGATACGCAGTATTTT. This codes for CASSDELADTQYF.

The chain has TRBV10-3 and TRBJ2-6; TRBD2 matches 7 bases. The ends lost 4 bases at V and 12 bases at J; junction bases unmatched: 3. The germline V gene encodes CDR1 ENHRY and CDR2 SYGVKD. The CDR3 runs 12 residues. Written as DNA, the CDR3 is TGTGCCATCAGTGGGGAGGGTCCCGTCCTGACTTTC. It translates to CAISGEGPVLTF.

The rearrangement uses TRBV9 and TRBJ1-2; 9 bases are a match to TRBD1. Germline V gene data show CDR1 as SGDLS and CDR2 as YYNGEE. V was pared by 4 bases and J by 8 bases, with 9 bases of the junction left unmatched. This CDR3 comprises 14 residues. In DNA form, the CDR3 reads TGTGCCAGCAGCCCAAACAGGGGGCAGATGGGCTACACCTTC. Its protein is CASSPNRGQMGYTF.